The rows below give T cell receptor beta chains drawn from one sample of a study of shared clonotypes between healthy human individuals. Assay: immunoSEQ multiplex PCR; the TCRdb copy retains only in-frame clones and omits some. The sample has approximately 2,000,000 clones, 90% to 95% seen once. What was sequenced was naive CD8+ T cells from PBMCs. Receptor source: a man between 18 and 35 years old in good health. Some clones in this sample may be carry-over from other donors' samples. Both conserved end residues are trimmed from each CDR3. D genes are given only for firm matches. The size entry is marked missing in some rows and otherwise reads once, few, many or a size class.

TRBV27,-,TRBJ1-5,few,ASSRGFSNQPQH
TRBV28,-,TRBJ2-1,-,ASRMTGLPRDEQF
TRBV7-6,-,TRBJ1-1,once,ASSLSQGDTEAF
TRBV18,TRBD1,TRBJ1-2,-,ASSLKQGALDGYT
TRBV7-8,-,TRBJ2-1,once,ASSQESSSYNEQF
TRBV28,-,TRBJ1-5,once,ASSWVPGPTGDQPQH
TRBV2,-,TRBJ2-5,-,ASSLSSTQETQY
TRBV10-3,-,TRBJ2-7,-,ALGEDSSYEQY
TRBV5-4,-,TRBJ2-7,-,ASSLDRTYEQY
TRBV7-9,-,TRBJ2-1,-,ASSPKESSNEQF
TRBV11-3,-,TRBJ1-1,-,ASSLSGAGNTEAF
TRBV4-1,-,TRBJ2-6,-,ASSIRPSGANVLT
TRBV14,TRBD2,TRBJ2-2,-,ASSATRDYRTGELF
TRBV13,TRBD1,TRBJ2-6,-,ASRWDRGDSGANVLT
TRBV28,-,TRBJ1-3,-,ASSYPPSAGNTIY
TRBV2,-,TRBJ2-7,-,ASSEALRGRLYEQY
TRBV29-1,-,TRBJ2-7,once,SVRQGLSYEQY
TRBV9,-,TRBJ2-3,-,ASAIGDSTDTQY
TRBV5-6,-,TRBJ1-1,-,ASSLGGGHTEAF
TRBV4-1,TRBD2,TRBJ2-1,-,ASSQGFYGGRMGYNEQF
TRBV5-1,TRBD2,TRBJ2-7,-,ASSSTGTSAYEQY
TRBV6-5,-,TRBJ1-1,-,ASSLYSRTEAF
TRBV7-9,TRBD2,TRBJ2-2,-,ASSFTLAGLSGGELF
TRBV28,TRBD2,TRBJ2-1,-,ASSRWGGEQF
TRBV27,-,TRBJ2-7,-,ASSPFLGSSYEQY
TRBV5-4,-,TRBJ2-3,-,ASSLGTAAGPTDTQY
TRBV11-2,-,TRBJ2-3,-,ASSLVGDGIRY
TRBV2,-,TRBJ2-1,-,ASSTRTPSYNEQF
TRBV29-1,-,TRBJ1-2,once,SVNQWFGSQGYGYT
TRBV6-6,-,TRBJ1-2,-,ASTSGSGSGYT
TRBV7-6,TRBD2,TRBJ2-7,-,ASSFRGEDFREQY
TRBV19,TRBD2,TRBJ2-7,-,ASSTSGSYEQY
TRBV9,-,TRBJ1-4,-,ASSPRWGGSNEKLF
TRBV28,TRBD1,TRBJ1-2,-,ASSLRRDRGRDYGYT
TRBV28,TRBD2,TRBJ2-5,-,ASSLFSGGSSGSETQY
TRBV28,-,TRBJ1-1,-,ASSFLDEGGGAF
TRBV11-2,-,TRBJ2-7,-,ASSPLGYSSYEQY
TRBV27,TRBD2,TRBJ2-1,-,ASSPSGLAGGPYNEQF
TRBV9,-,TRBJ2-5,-,ASSVAETLQETQY
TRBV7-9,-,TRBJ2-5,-,ASSLALLETQY
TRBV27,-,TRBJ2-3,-,ASNTEPRSTDTQY
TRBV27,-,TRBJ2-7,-,ASSLHASPYEQY
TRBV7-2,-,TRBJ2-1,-,ASSLSFYGVPYNEQF
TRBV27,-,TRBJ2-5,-,ASSSYQGTQETQY
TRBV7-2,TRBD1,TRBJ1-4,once,ASSATGLGEKLF
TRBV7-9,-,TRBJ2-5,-,ASSLVLKETQY
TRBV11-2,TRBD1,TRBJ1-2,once,ASSLFRGSNYGYT
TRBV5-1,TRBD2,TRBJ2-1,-,ASSTGLAGGDEQF
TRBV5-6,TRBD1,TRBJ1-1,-,ASSFGTGVPEAF
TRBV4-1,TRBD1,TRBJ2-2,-,ASSQPGGRTGELF
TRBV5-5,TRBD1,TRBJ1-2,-,ASSRDRVDGYT
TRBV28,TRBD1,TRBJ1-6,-,ASSPGTAYSPLH
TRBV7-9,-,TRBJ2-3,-,ASSLVGLHPTDTQY
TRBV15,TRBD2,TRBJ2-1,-,ATSTSGMGDEQF